Listed below are T cell receptor beta chains from one sample, sequenced in a study of long-term antiretroviral therapy in people with HIV. TCRdb's copy holds only in-frame clones and misses some; the assay was immunoSEQ multiplex PCR. The sample has around 11,000 clones, around 85% seen once; the top ten hold around 19%. The specimen comprised unsorted PBMCs, sampled 1.8 years after starting antiretroviral therapy. Receptors originate from a man aged 35 to 55 with HIV. Both conserved end residues are part of each CDR3. A D gene is named only where the DNA matches it firmly. The size of a clone is reported for some rows only, either as once, few or many, or as a class for expanded clones.

j_call,d_call,clone_size,v_call,cdr3_aa,cdr3_nt
TRBJ2-7,TRBD2,NA,TRBV19,CASSRIRAGASGEQYF,TGTGCCAGTAGTAGAATCCGAGCGGGAGCCTCGGGCGAGCAGTACTTC
TRBJ2-3,NA,few,TRBV28,CASRSLAVGTDTQYF,TGTGCCAGCAGGAGCCTAGCCGTGGGCACAGATACGCAGTATTTT
TRBJ2-1,NA,NA,TRBV9,CASSPRGGPSYNEQFF,TGTGCCAGCAGCCCCCGAGGGGGACCCTCCTACAATGAGCAGTTCTTC
TRBJ2-5,NA,NA,TRBV7-9,CASSPRVIQETQYF,TGTGCCAGCAGCCCCAGGGTAATTCAAGAGACCCAGTACTTC
TRBJ1-3,NA,NA,TRBV28,CASSFPTTEYSGNTIYF,TGTGCCAGCAGTTTTCCTACGACAGAATACTCTGGAAACACCATATATTTT
TRBJ1-5,NA,NA,TRBV28,CASSLLLGVGSTQPQHF,TGTGCCAGCAGTTTATTATTGGGAGTGGGCAGTACCCAGCCCCAGCATTTT
TRBJ2-7,TRBD1,few,TRBV19,CASTGTGTYEQYF,TGTGCCAGTACCGGGACAGGAACCTACGAGCAGTACTTC
TRBJ2-5,NA,NA,TRBV7-9,CASSLASGEETQYF,TGTGCCAGCAGCTTAGCTAGCGGAGAAGAGACCCAGTACTTC
TRBJ2-7,NA,NA,TRBV19,CASSITGGAFVHEQYF,TGTGCCAGTAGTATAACCGGGGGCGCATTCGTCCACGAGCAGTACTTC
TRBJ2-3,NA,NA,TRBV11-2,CASSPTTDTQYF,TGTGCCAGCAGCCCTACCACAGATACGCAGTATTTT
TRBJ1-2,NA,NA,TRBV4-2,CASQEDRSVGYTF,TGTGCCAGCCAGGAAGACCGGTCCGTTGGCTACACCTTC
TRBJ2-5,NA,NA,TRBV7-8,CASSPSQTQYF,TGTGCCAGCAGCCCCTCCCAGACCCAGTACTTC
TRBJ2-5,TRBD1,NA,TRBV6-1,CASTSQGRQETQYF,TGTGCCAGCACTTCACAGGGGCGTCAAGAGACCCAGTACTTC
TRBJ1-2,TRBD1,NA,TRBV11-1,CASSRADRGYGYTF,TGTGCCAGCAGCAGAGCGGACAGGGGCTATGGCTACACCTTC
TRBJ1-2,TRBD1,few,TRBV27,CASSSQRTGYGSGDYGYTF,TGTGCCAGCAGTTCCCAGAGGACAGGGTATGGATCTGGAGACTATGGCTACACCTTC
TRBJ2-1,TRBD2,NA,TRBV29-1,CSVERTSSYNEQFF,TGCAGCGTTGAAAGGACTAGCTCCTACAATGAGCAGTTCTTC
TRBJ1-2,TRBD1,NA,TRBV28,CASSGQELIGYGYTF,TGTGCCAGCAGTGGACAGGAGCTCATAGGCTATGGCTACACCTTC
TRBJ2-2,TRBD2,once,TRBV2,CASTRTLAGVRGELFF,TGTGCCAGCACGAGAACTTTAGCGGGAGTGAGAGGGGAGCTGTTTTTT
TRBJ2-2,TRBD1,NA,TRBV9,CASSSRQGAGLLFF,TGTGCCAGCAGCTCTAGACAGGGGGCAGGGCTGCTGTTTTTT
TRBJ2-7,TRBD1,NA,TRBV7-6,CASSPGTAFSEQYF,TGTGCCAGCAGCCCCGGGACAGCCTTTTCCGAGCAGTACTTC